The rows below give T cell receptor beta chains drawn from one sample of a study of T cell responses to AZD1222 COVID-19 vaccine. Measured with immunoSEQ multiplex PCR; TCRdb has only the in-frame clones, and not every one. The sample yields about 120,000 clones, 80% to 90% seen once. This specimen was peripheral blood, taken on day 0 of AZD1222 vaccination. The receptors originated from an adult in good health. CDR3s include the opening cysteine and the closing phenylalanine or tryptophan.

>TRBV15|TRBJ2-4
CATSRDRAKNIQYF
>TRBV7-3|TRBJ2-1
CASRLSRDNNEQFF
>TRBV7-2|TRBJ2-3
CASSRDGYTDTQYF
>TRBV2|TRBJ1-4
CASRRMGRGTNEKLFF
>TRBV6-5|TRBJ2-5
CASSYSTARETQYF
>TRBV27|TRBJ1-4
CASRFYRPNEKLFF
>TRBV19|TRBJ2-7
CASSPDSRWGYEQYF
>TRBV3-1/TRBV3-2|TRBJ1-1
CASSNRGSPGAFF
>TRBV3-1/TRBV3-2|TRBJ2-1
CASSQLGYNEQFF
>TRBV18|TRBJ1-1
CASSPQTENTEAFF
>TRBV28|TRBJ1-1
CASSFYRGNTEAFF
>TRBV21-1|TRBJ2-3
CASSKDHTDTQYF
>TRBV11-2|TRBJ1-5
CASSATGGSNQPQHF
>TRBV7-6|TRBJ2-1
CASSLDVVVNNEQFF
>TRBV28|TRBJ1-1
CASNGLSNEAFF
>TRBV9|TRBJ2-1
CASSVGARVNEQFF
>TRBV12-3/TRBV12-4|TRBJ2-7
CASSLLGGYEQYF
>TRBV10-3|TRBJ1-2
CATEPGDRADYGYTF
>TRBV18|TRBJ2-1
CASSRLAGGHDYNEQFF
>TRBV7-8|TRBJ2-7
CASTPSYEQYF
>TRBV28|TRBJ1-5
CASSLNGEGNQPQHF
>TRBV19|TRBJ1-2
CASSITVGRGTITSYGYTF
>TRBV3-1/TRBV3-2|TRBJ1-2
CASSQSESNYGYTF
>TRBV10-3|TRBJ1-2
CAISEQTAYGYTF
>TRBV18|TRBJ1-5
CASSPTQYNQPQHF
>TRBV21-1|TRBJ1-5
CASSKAGPPGRNQPQHF
>TRBV2|TRBJ2-3
CASSALDRGTQYF